This is a list of T cell receptor beta chains from one sample in a study of blood T cell repertoires in COVID-19. Repertoires were generated with immunoSEQ multiplex PCR, while TCRdb's copy carries only in-frame clones and drops some. The table shows some 91,000 clones, with 90% occurring only once. Sequenced: peripheral blood. The receptor source for this set is a man aged 60 to 69 with acute or convalescent COVID-19. Both conserved end residues are part of each CDR3. The D gene is left open where the match is weak. Size tells how often a clone was seen (once, few, many) or the class of an expanded clone, and some rows leave it out.

clone size	D gene	V gene	J gene	CDR3 protein	CDR3 DNA
-	-	TRBV29-1	TRBJ1-4	CSVAGTPTNEKLFF	TGCAGCGTTGCAGGGACACCAACTAATGAAAAACTGTTTTTT
-	TRBD1	TRBV7-9	TRBJ1-1	CASSSPGQGGLTEAFF	TGTGCCAGCAGCTCCCCAGGACAGGGAGGGTTGACTGAAGCTTTCTTT
-	TRBD1	TRBV10-1	TRBJ2-5	CASSEWTGGAETQYF	TGCGCCAGCAGTGAGTGGACAGGGGGCGCGGAGACCCAGTACTTC
-	-	TRBV6-5	TRBJ1-2	CASTRDTYSGYTF	TGTGCCAGCACGAGGGACACCTATTCCGGCTACACCTTC
once	TRBD1	TRBV5-1	TRBJ1-1	CASSSDRDTEAFF	TGCGCCAGCAGCTCAGACAGGGACACTGAAGCTTTCTTT
-	TRBD1	TRBV5-1	TRBJ1-3	CASSVGQAPYTIYF	TGCGCCAGCAGCGTCGGACAGGCCCCCTACACCATATATTTT
-	-	TRBV3-1/TRBV3-2	TRBJ1-2	CASSQGRGLNYGYTF	TGTGCCAGCAGCCAAGGGAGGGGACTTAACTATGGCTACACCTTC
-	TRBD1	TRBV7-8	TRBJ2-3	CASSADRVTDTQYF	TGTGCCAGCAGCGCTGACAGGGTCACAGATACGCAGTATTTT
-	-	TRBV6-4	TRBJ2-5	CASSDSRRGPEKETQYF	TGTGCCAGCAGTGACTCGAGGCGGGGGCCCGAAAAAGAGACCCAGTACTTC
few	TRBD2	TRBV7-9	TRBJ2-1	CASSLESGGFNEQFF	TGTGCCAGCAGCTTAGAGAGCGGGGGGTTCAATGAGCAGTTCTTC
-	TRBD1	TRBV7-9	TRBJ2-1	CASSFIGTGNHNEQFF	TGTGCCAGCAGCTTTATCGGGACAGGGAACCACAATGAGCAGTTCTTC
-	TRBD1	TRBV7-2	TRBJ1-6	CASSLRLGTGPIPLHF	TGTGCCAGCAGCTTAAGGCTGGGGACAGGACCTATCCCCCTCCACTTT
-	-	TRBV3-1/TRBV3-2	TRBJ1-2	CASSQGGGGNYGYTF	TGTGCCAGCAGCCAGGGAGGGGGGGGAAACTATGGCTACACCTTC
-	-	TRBV2	TRBJ1-4	CASRVQGRTNEKLFF	TGTGCCAGCAGAGTACAGGGACGAACTAATGAAAAACTGTTTTTT
-	-	TRBV13	TRBJ2-2	CASSMSETWTGELFF	TGTGCCAGCAGTATGTCCGAGACTTGGACCGGGGAGCTGTTTTTT
-	TRBD2	TRBV5-4	TRBJ2-1	CASSLEAGGNNEQFF	TGTGCCAGCAGCTTGGAGGCGGGGGGGAATAATGAGCAGTTCTTC
-	TRBD1	TRBV7-9	TRBJ1-5	CASSIGTGDGQPQHF	TGTGCCAGCAGCATCGGGACAGGGGATGGGCAGCCCCAGCATTTT
-	-	TRBV11-2	TRBJ1-2	CASSPDTQYGYTF	TGTGCCAGCTCCCCTGACACACAATATGGCTACACCTTC
-	TRBD1	TRBV30	TRBJ1-5	CAWSRQGDQPQHF	TGTGCCTGGAGTCGTCAGGGGGATCAGCCCCAGCATTTT
-	TRBD2	TRBV7-2	TRBJ2-7	CASSLNGGTSYEQYF	TGTGCCAGCAGCTTAAACGGGGGGACCTCCTACGAGCAGTACTTC
-	-	TRBV6-6	TRBJ1-1	CASSYNGGWSTEAFF	TGTGCCAGCAGTTATAACGGGGGGTGGTCCACTGAAGCTTTCTTT
-	-	TRBV28	TRBJ1-1	CASSPSTGMNTEAFF	TGTGCCAGCAGTCCAAGTACAGGGATGAACACTGAAGCTTTCTTT
once	TRBD1	TRBV11-3	TRBJ2-1	CASSPSDRVSNEQFF	TGTGCCAGCAGCCCCTCGGACAGGGTTAGCAATGAGCAGTTCTTC
once	TRBD2	TRBV15	TRBJ2-1	CATSSFASGGTDEQFF	TGTGCCACCAGCAGCTTCGCTAGCGGGGGGACGGATGAGCAGTTCTTC
-	TRBD2	TRBV6-6	TRBJ2-1	CASSYSSPGGLNEQFF	TGTGCCAGCAGTTACTCGAGTCCGGGGGGGCTTAATGAGCAGTTCTTC
-	-	TRBV11-2	TRBJ2-2	CASGRGHTGELFF	TGTGCCTCCGGGAGAGGGCACACCGGGGAGCTGTTTTTT
medium-sized	TRBD1	TRBV5-6	TRBJ2-2	CASSLVQGDTGELFF	TGTGCCAGCAGCTTGGTCCAGGGGGACACCGGGGAGCTGTTTTTT
-	-	TRBV6-1	TRBJ2-7	CASSEVTGPYEQYF	TGTGCCAGCAGTGAAGTGACGGGTCCATACGAGCAGTACTTC
once	-	TRBV18	TRBJ1-1	CASSLYRAGGTEAFF	TGTGCCAGCTCACTTTACAGGGCGGGGGGCACTGAAGCTTTCTTT
once	-	TRBV12-3/TRBV12-4	TRBJ1-3	CASSFFRGNTIYF	TGTGCCAGCAGTTTTTTTCGGGGAAACACCATATATTTT
-	-	TRBV30	TRBJ1-1	CAWSVQDTEAFF	TGTGCCTGGAGTGTACAGGACACTGAAGCTTTCTTT
-	-	TRBV19	TRBJ1-5	CASSIAGTQGYSNQPQHF	TGTGCCAGTAGTATAGCAGGAACCCAGGGTTATAGCAATCAGCCCCAGCATTTT